This T cell receptor beta chain was recorded in a study of blood T cells in healthy people across ages. Study-level findings and limits: Higher naive T cell percentage went strongly together with higher TCR beta diversity. Unsorted PBMCs blocked a conclusive comparison of naive and antigen-experienced cells. Considered underestimates were the diversity estimates obtained from one million T cells.

Then a second PCR, running roughly 7 to 11 cycles, was carried out with a sample-barcoded 5' primer and a J-beta primer mix. The template-switch adaptor, which had 12 random nucleotides, put a tag on each cDNA molecule. MiXCR, applied by TCRdb to the 5' RACE reads, yields one record per CDR3 protein. Of 600,000 or so distinct CDR3 sequences listed, approximately 30% were seen once; the top ten hold more than 15%. V was pared by 6 bases and J by 7 bases, with 19 bases between. CDR1 is SNHLY and CDR2 is FYNNEI in the germline V gene. The CDR3 contains 14 residues. A note on this clonotype: The target antigen is unknown. A clone one base away is much larger, so this may be a read error.

The clonotype comes from a woman older than 75 in good health. The rearrangement joins TRBV2 to TRBJ2-7; no clear D. Source material: blood. CDR3 bases: TGTGCCAGCAGCCGTCGGGTCCTTATGAATGAGCAGTACTTC. Residues: CASSRRVLMNEQYF.